Listed below are T cell receptor beta chains from one sample, sequenced in a study of beta chain features in type 1 diabetes. Produced via immunoSEQ multiplex PCR; TCRdb's table is partial and in-frame only. Among around 250,000 clones listed, under 70% were seen once. Sequenced material: naive CD4+ T cells from blood. The receptors were gathered from a man aged 25-45 years in good health. CDR3s include the opening cysteine and the closing phenylalanine or tryptophan. Fields, in order: D gene, V gene, J gene, clone size, CDR3 protein, CDR3 DNA. A D gene is named only where the DNA matches it firmly. Size is stated for part of the rows, as once, few or many counts, or as a class when the clone is expanded.

NA	TRBV29-1	TRBJ2-1	NA	CSVTGANEQFF	TGCAGCGTTACGGGGGCCAATGAGCAGTTCTTC
TRBD1	TRBV4-2	TRBJ1-2	NA	CASSQETEGATYGYTF	TGTGCCAGCAGCCAAGAAACGGAGGGGGCAACCTATGGCTACACCTTC
TRBD1	TRBV7-2	TRBJ2-7	NA	CASSRTGSEQYF	TGTGCCAGCAGCCGGACAGGTTCCGAGCAGTACTTC
TRBD1	TRBV9	TRBJ2-5	NA	CASSVGTGGAFETQYF	TGTGCCAGCAGCGTCGGGACAGGGGGCGCTTTCGAGACCCAGTACTTC
NA	TRBV25-1	TRBJ1-5	NA	CASSEGQGDQPQHF	TGTGCCAGCAGTGAGGGTCAGGGCGATCAGCCCCAGCATTTT
TRBD1	TRBV29-1	TRBJ1-1	few	CSAATGVDTEAFF	TGCAGCGCCGCAACAGGGGTGGACACTGAAGCTTTCTTT
TRBD1	TRBV30	TRBJ2-5	NA	CAWRDRGIETQYF	TGTGCCTGGCGGGACAGGGGGATAGAGACCCAGTACTTC
NA	TRBV29-1	TRBJ1-1	NA	CSVMGPQNTEAFF	TGCAGCGTGATGGGACCCCAGAACACTGAAGCTTTCTTT
NA	TRBV30	TRBJ1-2	NA	CAWSTRQASSYGYTF	TGTGCCTGGAGTACCCGACAGGCCTCCTCTTATGGCTACACCTTC
TRBD2	TRBV9	TRBJ2-1	NA	CASSLLAGVGNEQFF	TGTGCCAGCAGCCTTCTAGCGGGAGTGGGCAATGAGCAGTTCTTC
NA	TRBV7-2	TRBJ2-5	NA	CASSPAGAQYF	TGTGCCAGCAGCCCAGCCGGGGCCCAGTACTTC
TRBD2	TRBV27	TRBJ2-7	NA	CASSSGRRLAGSSYEQYF	TGTGCCAGCAGTTCGGGACGGAGACTAGCGGGGTCATCCTACGAGCAGTACTTC
TRBD2	TRBV30	TRBJ2-1	NA	CAWSPNSGRAYEQFF	TGTGCCTGGAGTCCCAATAGCGGGAGGGCCTATGAGCAGTTCTTC
NA	TRBV7-2	TRBJ2-5	NA	CASSLAGGETQYF	TGTGCCAGCAGCTTAGCGGGCGGGGAGACCCAGTACTTC
NA	TRBV9	TRBJ2-1	NA	CASSVAGRTEFGEQFF	TGTGCCAGCAGCGTAGCTGGAAGAACGGAGTTTGGTGAGCAGTTCTTC
TRBD1	TRBV29-1	TRBJ1-2	NA	CSVPGQGNYGYTF	TGCAGCGTACCGGGACAGGGAAACTATGGCTACACCTTC
NA	TRBV29-1	TRBJ1-1	NA	CSVRPGVGNTEAFF	TGCAGCGTGAGGCCAGGCGTAGGGAACACTGAAGCTTTCTTT
NA	TRBV30	TRBJ2-3	NA	CAWSDIDTQYF	TGTGCCTGGAGTGATATCGATACGCAGTATTTT
NA	TRBV7-6	TRBJ2-7	NA	CASSSPTVSYEQYF	TGTGCCAGCAGCTCGCCGACGGTCTCCTACGAGCAGTACTTC
TRBD2	TRBV7-9	TRBJ2-3	NA	CASGTSGRQYF	TGTGCCAGCGGTACTAGCGGGAGGCAGTATTTT
NA	TRBV29-1	TRBJ2-4	few	CSVLSGPWGIQYF	TGCAGCGTTTTATCTGGTCCATGGGGCATTCAGTACTTC
NA	TRBV29-1	TRBJ2-3	NA	CSVSVPLGTDTQYF	TGCAGCGTCTCAGTCCCGCTTGGCACAGATACGCAGTATTTT
TRBD2	TRBV6-1	TRBJ2-5	NA	CASQPSPGGTQYF	TGTGCCAGCCAACCCAGCCCGGGAGGGACCCAGTACTTC
TRBD2	TRBV7-9	TRBJ2-7	NA	CASSLGLAGATYEQYF	TGTGCCAGCAGCTTAGGACTAGCGGGAGCCACCTACGAGCAGTACTTC
NA	TRBV7-2	TRBJ1-1	NA	CASSLRQTNTEAFF	TGTGCCAGCAGCTTACGTCAGACGAACACTGAAGCTTTCTTT
TRBD1	TRBV30	TRBJ2-7	NA	CALSGQFSYEQYF	TGTGCCTTATCGGGACAGTTCTCCTACGAGCAGTACTTC
TRBD2	TRBV6-1	TRBJ2-7	NA	CASSQASGGLYEQYF	TGTGCCAGCAGTCAGGCTAGCGGGGGTCTCTACGAGCAGTACTTC
NA	TRBV5-1	TRBJ1-2	NA	CASSRQQGSNYGYTF	TGCGCCAGCAGTCGCCAGCAGGGGTCTAACTATGGCTACACCTTC